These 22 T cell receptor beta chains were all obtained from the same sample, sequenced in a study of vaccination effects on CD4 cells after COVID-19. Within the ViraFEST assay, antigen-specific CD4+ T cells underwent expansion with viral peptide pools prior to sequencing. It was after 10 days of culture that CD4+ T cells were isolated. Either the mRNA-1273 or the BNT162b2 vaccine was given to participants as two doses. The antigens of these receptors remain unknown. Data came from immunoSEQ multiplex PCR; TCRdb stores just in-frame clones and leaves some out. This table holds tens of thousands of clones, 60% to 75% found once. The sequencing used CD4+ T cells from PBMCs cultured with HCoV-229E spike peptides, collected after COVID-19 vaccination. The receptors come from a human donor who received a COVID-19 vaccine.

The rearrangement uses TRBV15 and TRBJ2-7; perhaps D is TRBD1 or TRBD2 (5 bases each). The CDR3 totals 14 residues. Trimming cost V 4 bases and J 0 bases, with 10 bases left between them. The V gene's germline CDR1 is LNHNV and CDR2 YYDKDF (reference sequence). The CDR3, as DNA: TGTGCCACCAGCATCGGGACCGGCTCCTACGAGCAGTACGTC. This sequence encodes CATSIGTGSYEQYV.

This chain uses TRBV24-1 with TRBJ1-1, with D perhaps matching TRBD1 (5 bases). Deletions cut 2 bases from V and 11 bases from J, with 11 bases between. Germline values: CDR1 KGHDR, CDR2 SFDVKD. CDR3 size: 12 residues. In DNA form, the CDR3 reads TGTGCCACCAGTGATTCCGGCAGGGACGCTTTCTTT. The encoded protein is CATSDSGRDAFF.

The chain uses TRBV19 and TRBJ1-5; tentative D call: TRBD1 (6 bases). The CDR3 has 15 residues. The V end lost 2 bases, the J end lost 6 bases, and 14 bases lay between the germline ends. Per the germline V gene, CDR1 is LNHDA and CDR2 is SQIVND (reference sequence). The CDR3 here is CASSIQTGSPQPQHF. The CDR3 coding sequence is TGTGCCAGTAGTATACAAACAGGGTCCCCTCAGCCCCAGCATTTT.

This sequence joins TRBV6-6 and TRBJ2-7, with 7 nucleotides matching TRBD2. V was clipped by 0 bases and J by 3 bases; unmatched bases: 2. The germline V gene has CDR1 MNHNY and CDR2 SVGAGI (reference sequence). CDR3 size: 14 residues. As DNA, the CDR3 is TGTGCCAGCAGTTACTCCAGGACTAGCTACGAGCAGTACGTC. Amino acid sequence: CASSYSRTSYEQYV.

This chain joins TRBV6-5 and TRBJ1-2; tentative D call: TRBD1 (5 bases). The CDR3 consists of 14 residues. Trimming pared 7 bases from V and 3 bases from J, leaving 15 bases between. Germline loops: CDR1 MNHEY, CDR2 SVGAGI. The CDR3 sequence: CASTFRQSYYGYTF. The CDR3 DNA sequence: TGTGCCAGCACTTTTCGACAGTCCTACTATGGCTACACCTTC.

CDR3 in amino acids: CASTPIHGELFF. CDR3 nucleotide sequence: TGTGCCAGTACCCCCATCCACGGGGAGCTGTTTTTT. The chain combines TRBV19 with TRBJ2-2; D remains ambiguous. The ends were cut back, 7 bases at V and 7 bases at J, with 10 bases in the middle. The germline CDR1 and CDR2 sequences are LNHDA and SQIVND (reference sequence). CDR3 length: 12 amino acids.

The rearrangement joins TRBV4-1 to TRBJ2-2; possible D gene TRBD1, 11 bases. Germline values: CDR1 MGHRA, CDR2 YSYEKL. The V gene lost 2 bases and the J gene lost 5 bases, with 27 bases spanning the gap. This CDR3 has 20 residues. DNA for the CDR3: TGCGCCAGCAGCCAACGGGACAGGGGGTCAGCGGGGGGGCGGACCGGGGAGCTGTTTTTT. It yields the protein CASSQRDRGSAGGRTGELFF.

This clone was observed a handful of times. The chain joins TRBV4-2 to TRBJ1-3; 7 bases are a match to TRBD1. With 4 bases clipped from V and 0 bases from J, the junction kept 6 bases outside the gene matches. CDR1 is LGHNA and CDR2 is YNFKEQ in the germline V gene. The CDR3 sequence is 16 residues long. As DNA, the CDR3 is TGTGCCAGCAGCCGAGAGACAGGGTTCTCTGGAAACACCATATATTTT. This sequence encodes CASSRETGFSGNTIYF.

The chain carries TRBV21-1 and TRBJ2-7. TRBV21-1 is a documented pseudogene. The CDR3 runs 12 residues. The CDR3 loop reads CAPAKGSYEQYV. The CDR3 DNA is TGTGCCCCAGCGAAGGGTTCCTACGAGCAGTACGTC.

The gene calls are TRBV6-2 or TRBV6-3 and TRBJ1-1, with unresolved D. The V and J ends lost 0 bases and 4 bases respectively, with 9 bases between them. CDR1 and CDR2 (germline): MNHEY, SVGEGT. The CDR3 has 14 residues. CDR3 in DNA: TGTGCCAGCAGTTACTCGAGCTTTGGCACTGAAGCTTTCTTT. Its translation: CASSYSSFGTEAFF.

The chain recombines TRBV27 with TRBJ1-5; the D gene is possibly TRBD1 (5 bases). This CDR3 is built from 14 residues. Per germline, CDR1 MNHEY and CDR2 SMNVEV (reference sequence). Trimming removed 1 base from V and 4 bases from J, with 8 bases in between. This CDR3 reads CASSLYGGNQPQHF. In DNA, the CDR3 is TGTGCCAGCAGTTTATACGGGGGGAATCAGCCCCAGCATTTT.

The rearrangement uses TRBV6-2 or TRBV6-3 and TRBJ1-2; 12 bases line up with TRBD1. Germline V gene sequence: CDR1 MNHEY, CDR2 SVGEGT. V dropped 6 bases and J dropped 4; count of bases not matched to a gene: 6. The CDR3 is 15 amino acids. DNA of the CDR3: TGTGCCAGCAGCGACCGGGACAGGGGGCTCTATGGCTACACCTTC. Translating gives CASSDRDRGLYGYTF.

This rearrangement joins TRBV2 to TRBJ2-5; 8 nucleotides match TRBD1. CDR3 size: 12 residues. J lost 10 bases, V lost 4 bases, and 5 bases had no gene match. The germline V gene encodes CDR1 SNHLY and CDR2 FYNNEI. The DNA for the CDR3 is TGTGCCAGCAGTGTGAACAGGGGGTACCAGTACTTC. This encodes CASSVNRGYQYF. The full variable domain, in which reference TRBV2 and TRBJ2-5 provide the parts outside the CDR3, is EPEVTQTPSHQVTQMGQEVILRCVPISNHLYFYWYRQILGQKVEFLVSFYNNEISEKSEIFDDQFSVERPDGSNFTLKIRSTKLEDSAMYFCASSVNRGYQYFGPGTRLLVL.

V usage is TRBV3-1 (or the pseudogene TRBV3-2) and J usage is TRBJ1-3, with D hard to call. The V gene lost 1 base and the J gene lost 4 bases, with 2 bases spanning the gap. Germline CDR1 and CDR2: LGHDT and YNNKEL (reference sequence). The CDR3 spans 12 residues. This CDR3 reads CASSQAGNTIYF. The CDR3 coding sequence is TGTGCCAGCAGCCAAGCGGGAAACACCATATATTTT.

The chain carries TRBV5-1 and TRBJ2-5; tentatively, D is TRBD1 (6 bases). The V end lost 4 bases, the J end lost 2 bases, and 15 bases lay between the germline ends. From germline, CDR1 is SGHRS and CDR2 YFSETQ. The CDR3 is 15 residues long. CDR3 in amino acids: CASSDGTNRQETQYF. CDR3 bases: TGCGCCAGCAGCGATGGGACAAATCGTCAAGAGACCCAGTACTTC.

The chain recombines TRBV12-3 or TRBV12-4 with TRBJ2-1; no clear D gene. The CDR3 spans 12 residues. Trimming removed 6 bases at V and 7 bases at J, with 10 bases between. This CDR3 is CASRKTLNEQFF. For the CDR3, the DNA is TGTGCCAGCAGAAAAACCCTTAATGAGCAGTTCTTC.

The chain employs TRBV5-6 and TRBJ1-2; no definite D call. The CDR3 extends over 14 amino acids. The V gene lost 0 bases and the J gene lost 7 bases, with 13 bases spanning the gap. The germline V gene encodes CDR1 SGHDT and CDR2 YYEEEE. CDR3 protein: CASSLVREVGGYTF. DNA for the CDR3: TGTGCCAGCAGCTTGGTACGGGAGGTTGGTGGCTACACCTTC.

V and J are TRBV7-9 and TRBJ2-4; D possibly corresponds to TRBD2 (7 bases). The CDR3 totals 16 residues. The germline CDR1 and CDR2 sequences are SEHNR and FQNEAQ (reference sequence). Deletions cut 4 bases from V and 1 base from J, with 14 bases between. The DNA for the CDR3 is TGTGCCAGCAGCTCGAGGGGGGGAACGGCCAAAAACATTCAGTACTTC. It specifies CASSSRGGTAKNIQYF. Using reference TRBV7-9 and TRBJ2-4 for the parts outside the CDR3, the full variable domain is DTGVSQNPRHKITKRGQNVTFRCDPISEHNRLYWYRQTLGQGPEFLTYFQNEAQLEKSRLLSDRFSAERPKGSFSTLEIQRTEQGDSAMYLCASSSRGGTAKNIQYFGAGTRLSVL.

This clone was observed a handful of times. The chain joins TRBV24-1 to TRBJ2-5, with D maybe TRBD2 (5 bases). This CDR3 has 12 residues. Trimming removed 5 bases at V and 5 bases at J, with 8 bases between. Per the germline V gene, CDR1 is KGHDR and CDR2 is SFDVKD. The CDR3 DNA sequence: TGTGCCACCAGTGCCCCGGGGGAGACCCAGTACTTC. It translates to CATSAPGETQYF.

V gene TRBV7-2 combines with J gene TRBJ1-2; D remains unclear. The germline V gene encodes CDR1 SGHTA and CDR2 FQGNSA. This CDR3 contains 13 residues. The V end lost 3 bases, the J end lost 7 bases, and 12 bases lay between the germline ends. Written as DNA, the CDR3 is TGTGCCAGCAGCTTTCAGGTCGGCGGTGGCTACACCTTC. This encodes CASSFQVGGGYTF.

The CDR3 DNA reads TGCGCCAGCAGCCCCATGACTAGCGGGGGGGCCTCAACCAAAAACATTCAGTACTTC. Translation: CASSPMTSGGASTKNIQYF. The gene calls are TRBV4-1 and TRBJ2-4; 14 nucleotides agree with TRBD2. CDR1 MGHRA and CDR2 YSYEKL come from the germline V gene. The CDR3 has 19 amino acids. Trimming removed 4 bases from V and 2 bases from J; junction bases left unmatched: 10.

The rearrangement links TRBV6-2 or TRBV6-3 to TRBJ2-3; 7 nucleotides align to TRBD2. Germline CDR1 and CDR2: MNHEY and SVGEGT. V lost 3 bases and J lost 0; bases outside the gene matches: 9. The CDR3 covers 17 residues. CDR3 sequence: CASSYRQSGVSTDTQYF. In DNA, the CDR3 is TGTGCCAGCAGTTATCGGCAGAGCGGGGTTAGCACAGATACGCAGTATTTT.